This entry features one TCR beta chain sequence. Its antigen is as yet unknown. Donors were healthy HIV-negative adults without recent acute infections or vaccinations. The CDR3 runs 11 residues. Germline assignment: CDR1 LNHDA and CDR2 SQIVND (reference sequence). Trimming took off 3 bases at V and 7 bases at J, with 7 bases between the two ends. The source of the sample is a study of shared clonotypes between healthy human individuals. On the study more broadly: Contributing individuals were two females and three males aged 18 to 49. Study-wide findings and caveats: Naive subsets usually exceeded memory subsets in estimated richness.

Execution of the assay was at deep level. TCRdb's copy holds only in-frame clones and misses some; the assay was immunoSEQ multiplex PCR. The table has over a million clones, about 84% seen once. The chain combines TRBV19 with TRBJ2-7; D is unclear. This TCR was recovered from a man aged 18 to 29 in good health. Some clones in this sample may be carry-over from other donors' samples. The sequenced material came from memory CD4+ T cells from PBMCs. This sample's subset: CD45RA-negative fraction. CDR3 residues: CASSMGQEQYF. CDR3 nucleotides: TGTGCCAGTAGTATGGGTCAGGAGCAGTACTTC.